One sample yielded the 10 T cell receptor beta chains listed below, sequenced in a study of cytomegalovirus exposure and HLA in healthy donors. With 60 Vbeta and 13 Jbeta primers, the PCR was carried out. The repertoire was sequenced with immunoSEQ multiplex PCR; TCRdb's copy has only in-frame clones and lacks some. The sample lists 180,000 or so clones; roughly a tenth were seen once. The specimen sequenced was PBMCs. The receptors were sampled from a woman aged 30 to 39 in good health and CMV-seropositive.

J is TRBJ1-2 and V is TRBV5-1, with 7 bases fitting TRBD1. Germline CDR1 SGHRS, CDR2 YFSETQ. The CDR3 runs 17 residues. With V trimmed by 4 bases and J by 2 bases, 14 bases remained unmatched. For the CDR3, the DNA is TGCGCCAGCAGCCCCTCGACCGGGGACAGCGCGAACTATGGCTACACCTTC. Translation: CASSPSTGDSANYGYTF.

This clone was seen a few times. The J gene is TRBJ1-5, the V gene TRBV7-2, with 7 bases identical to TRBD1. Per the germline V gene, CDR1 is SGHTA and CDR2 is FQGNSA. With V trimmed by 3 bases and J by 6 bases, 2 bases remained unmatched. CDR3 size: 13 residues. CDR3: CASSFTGAQPQHF. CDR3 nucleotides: TGTGCCAGCAGCTTCACAGGGGCTCAGCCCCAGCATTTT.

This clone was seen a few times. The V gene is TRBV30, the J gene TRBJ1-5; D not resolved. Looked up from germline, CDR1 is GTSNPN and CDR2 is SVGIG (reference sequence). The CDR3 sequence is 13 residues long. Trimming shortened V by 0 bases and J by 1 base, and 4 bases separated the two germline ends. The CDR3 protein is CAWSVRSNQPQHF. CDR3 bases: TGTGCCTGGAGTGTACGGAGCAATCAGCCCCAGCATTTT. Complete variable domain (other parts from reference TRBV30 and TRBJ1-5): SQTIHQWPATLVQPVGSPLSLECTVEGTSNPNLYWYRQAAGRGLQLLFYSVGIGQISSEVPQNLSASRPQDRQFILSSKKLLLSDSGFYLCAWSVRSNQPQHFGDGTRLSIL.

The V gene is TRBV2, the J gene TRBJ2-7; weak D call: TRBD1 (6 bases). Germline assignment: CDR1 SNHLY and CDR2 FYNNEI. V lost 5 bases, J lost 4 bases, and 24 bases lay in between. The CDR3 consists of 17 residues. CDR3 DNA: TGTGCCAGCAGTCTTAACAGGGCTCATGTTTCCACGTACGAGCAGTACTTC. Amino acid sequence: CASSLNRAHVSTYEQYF.

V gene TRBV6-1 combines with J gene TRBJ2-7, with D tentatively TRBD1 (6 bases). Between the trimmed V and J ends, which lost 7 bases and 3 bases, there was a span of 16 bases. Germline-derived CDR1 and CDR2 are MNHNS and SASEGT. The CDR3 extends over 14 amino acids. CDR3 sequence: CASTLGTLIYEQYF. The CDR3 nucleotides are TGTGCCAGCACCCTGGGGACACTGATCTACGAGCAGTACTTC.

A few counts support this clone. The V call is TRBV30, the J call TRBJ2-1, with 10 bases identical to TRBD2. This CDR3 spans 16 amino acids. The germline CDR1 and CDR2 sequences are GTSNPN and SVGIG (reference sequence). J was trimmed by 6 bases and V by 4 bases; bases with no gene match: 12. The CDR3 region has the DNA TGTGCCTGGAAGAGCGGGAGGGTGGGGTTACTCAATGAGCAGTTCTTC. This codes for CAWKSGRVGLLNEQFF.

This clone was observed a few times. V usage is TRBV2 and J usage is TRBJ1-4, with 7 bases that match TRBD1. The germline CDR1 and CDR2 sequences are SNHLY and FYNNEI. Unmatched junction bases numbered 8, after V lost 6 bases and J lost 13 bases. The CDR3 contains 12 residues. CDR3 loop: CASSGTGAGLFF. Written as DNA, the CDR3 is TGTGCCAGCAGCGGAACAGGGGCGGGACTGTTTTTT.

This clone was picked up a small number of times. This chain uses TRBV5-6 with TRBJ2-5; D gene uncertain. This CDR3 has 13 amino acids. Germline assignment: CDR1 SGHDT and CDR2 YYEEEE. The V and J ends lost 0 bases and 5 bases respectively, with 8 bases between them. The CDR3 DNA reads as TGTGCCAGCAGCTTGGTGAATGGCGAGACCCAGTACTTC. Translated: CASSLVNGETQYF.

CDR3 in amino acids: CASSVDRGDNTEAFF. The CDR3 nucleotides read TGTGCCAGCAGCGTAGACAGGGGGGACAACACTGAAGCTTTCTTT. The chain uses TRBV9 and TRBJ1-1; 8 nucleotides agree with TRBD1. Trimming cost V 0 bases and J 2 bases; bases outside gene matches: 3. The germline V gene encodes CDR1 SGDLS and CDR2 YYNGEE. The CDR3 has 15 residues.

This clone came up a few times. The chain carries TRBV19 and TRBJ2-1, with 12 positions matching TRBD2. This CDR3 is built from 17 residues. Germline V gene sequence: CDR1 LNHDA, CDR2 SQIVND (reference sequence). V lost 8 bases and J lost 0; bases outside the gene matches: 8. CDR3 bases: TGTGCCAGTGGGGGACTAGCGGGTGGGGGCTCCTACAATGAGCAGTTCTTC. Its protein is CASGGLAGGGSYNEQFF. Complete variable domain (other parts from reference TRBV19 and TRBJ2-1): DGGITQSPKYLFRKEGQNVTLSCEQNLNHDAMYWYRQDPGQGLRLIYYSQIVNDFQKGDIAEGYSVSREKKESFPLTVTSAQKNPTAFYLCASGGLAGGGSYNEQFFGPGTRLTVL.